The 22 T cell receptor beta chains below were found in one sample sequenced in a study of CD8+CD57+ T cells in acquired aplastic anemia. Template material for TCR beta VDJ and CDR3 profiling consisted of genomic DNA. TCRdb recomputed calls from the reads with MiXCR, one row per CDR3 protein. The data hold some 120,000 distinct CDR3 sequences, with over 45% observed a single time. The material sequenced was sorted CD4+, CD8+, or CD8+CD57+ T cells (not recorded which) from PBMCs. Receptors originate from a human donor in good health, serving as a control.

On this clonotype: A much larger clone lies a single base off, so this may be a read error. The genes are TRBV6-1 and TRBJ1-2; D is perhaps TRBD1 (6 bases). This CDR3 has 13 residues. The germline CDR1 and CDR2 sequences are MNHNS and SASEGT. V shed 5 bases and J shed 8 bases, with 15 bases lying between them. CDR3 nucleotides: TGTGCCAGCAGTCTTGAACGGGGGCGAGGCTACACCTTC. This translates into CASSLERGRGYTF.

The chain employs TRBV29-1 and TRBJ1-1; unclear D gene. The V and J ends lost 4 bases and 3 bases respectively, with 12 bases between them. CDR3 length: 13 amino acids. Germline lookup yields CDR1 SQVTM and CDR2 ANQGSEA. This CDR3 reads CSVGLGSYTEAFF. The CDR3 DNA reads TGCAGCGTTGGACTAGGGTCGTACACTGAAGCTTTCTTT.

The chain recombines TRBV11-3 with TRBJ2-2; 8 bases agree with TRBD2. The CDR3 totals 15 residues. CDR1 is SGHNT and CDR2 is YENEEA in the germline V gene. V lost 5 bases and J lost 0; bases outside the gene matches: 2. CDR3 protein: CASSRGGPNTGELFF. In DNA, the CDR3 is TGTGCCAGCAGCCGGGGGGGCCCGAACACCGGGGAGCTGTTTTTT.

The CDR3 DNA reads as TGTGCCAGCAGTCCGGGGGCCAACTATGGCTACACCTTC. This encodes CASSPGANYGYTF. This chain connects TRBV6-1 to TRBJ1-2, with a possible D match to TRBD1 (6 bases). The CDR3 has 13 amino acids. Trimming left V 5 bases short and J 2 bases short, with 9 bases between. Germline V gene data show CDR1 as MNHNS and CDR2 as SASEGT.

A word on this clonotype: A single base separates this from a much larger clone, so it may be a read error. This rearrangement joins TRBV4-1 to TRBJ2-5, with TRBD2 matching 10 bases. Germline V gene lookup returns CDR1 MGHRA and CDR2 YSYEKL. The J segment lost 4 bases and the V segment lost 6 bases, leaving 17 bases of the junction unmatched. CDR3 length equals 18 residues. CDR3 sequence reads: CASSPGEAGGPGVETQYF. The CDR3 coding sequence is TGCGCCAGCAGTCCAGGAGAAGCGGGGGGGCCGGGGGTAGAGACCCAGTACTTC.

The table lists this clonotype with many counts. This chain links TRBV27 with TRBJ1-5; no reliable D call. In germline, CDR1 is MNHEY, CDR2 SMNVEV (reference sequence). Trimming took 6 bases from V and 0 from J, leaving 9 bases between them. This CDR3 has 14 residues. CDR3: CASRRKNSNQPQHF. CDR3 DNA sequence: TGTGCCAGCAGGCGGAAGAATAGCAATCAGCCCCAGCATTTT.

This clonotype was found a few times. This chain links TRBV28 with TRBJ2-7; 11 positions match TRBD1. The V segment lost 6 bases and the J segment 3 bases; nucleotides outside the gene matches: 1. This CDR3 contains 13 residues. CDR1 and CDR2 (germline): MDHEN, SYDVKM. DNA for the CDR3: TGTGCCAGCAGGGGGACAGGGGGCTACGAGCAGTACTTC. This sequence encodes CASRGTGGYEQYF.

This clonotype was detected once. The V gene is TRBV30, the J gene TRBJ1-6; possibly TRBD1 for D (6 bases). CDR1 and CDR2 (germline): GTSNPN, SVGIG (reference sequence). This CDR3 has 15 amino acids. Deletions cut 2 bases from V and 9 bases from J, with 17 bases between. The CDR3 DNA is TGTGCCTGGAGTACCGGGACATTCGGTCCTTCACCCCTCCACTTT. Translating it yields CAWSTGTFGPSPLHF.

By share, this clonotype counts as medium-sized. CDR3 coding DNA: TGTGCCACCAGTTATCAGGAGTACGAGCAGTACTTC. Translating gives CATSYQEYEQYF. The rearrangement links TRBV15 to TRBJ2-7, with D uncertain. V gave up 6 bases and J gave up 4 bases, with 10 bases separating them. The germline V gene has CDR1 LNHNV and CDR2 YYDKDF (reference sequence). This CDR3 is built from 12 residues. The full variable domain, in which reference TRBV15 and TRBJ2-7 provide the parts outside the CDR3, is DAMVIQNPRYQVTQFGKPVTLSCSQTLNHNVMYWYQQKSSQAPKLLFHYYDKDFNNEADTPDNFQSRRPNTSFCFLDIRSPGLGDTAMYLCATSYQEYEQYFGPGTRLTVT.

CDR3 region: CASTPFYRSYEQYF. The CDR3 nucleotides are TGTGCCAGTACCCCCTTCTACAGAAGCTACGAGCAGTACTTC. The rearrangement uses TRBV12-3 or TRBV12-4 and TRBJ2-7; D gene uncertain. The length of the CDR3 is 14 residues. V was shortened by 9 bases and J by 3 bases, with 18 bases between the two germline ends.

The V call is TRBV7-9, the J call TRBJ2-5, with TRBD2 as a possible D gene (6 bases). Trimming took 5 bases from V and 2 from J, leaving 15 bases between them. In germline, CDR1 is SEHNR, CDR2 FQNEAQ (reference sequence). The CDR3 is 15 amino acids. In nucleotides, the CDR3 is TGTGCCAGCAGCGTATTGTTGGCGGGACAAGAGACCCAGTACTTC. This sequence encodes CASSVLLAGQETQYF.

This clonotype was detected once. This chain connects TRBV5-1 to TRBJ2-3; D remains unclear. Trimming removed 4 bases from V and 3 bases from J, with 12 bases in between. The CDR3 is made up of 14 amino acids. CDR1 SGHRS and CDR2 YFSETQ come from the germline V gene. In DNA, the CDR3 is TGCGCCAGCAGCCAAGAACCTCAGACAGATACGCAGTATTTT. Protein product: CASSQEPQTDTQYF.

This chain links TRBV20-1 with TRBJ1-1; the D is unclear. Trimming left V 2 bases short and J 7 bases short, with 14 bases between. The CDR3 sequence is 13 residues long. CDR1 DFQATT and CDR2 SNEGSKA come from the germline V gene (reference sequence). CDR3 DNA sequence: TGCAGTGCTAGAAAAAACGGACGTTTTGAAGCTTTCTTT. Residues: CSARKNGRFEAFF.

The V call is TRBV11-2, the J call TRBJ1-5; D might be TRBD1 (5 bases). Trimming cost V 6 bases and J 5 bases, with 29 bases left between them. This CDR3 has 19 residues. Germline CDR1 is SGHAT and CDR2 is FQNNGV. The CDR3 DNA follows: TGTGCCAGCAGGCATACCGAACCGGGACTCATGAAAGGTGATCAGCCCCAGCATTTT. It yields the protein CASRHTEPGLMKGDQPQHF.

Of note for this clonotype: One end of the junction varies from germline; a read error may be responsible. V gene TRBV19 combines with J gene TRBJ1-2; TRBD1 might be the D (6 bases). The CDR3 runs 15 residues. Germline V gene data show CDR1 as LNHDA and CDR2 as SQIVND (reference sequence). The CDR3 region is CASSMGGSVNYGCTF. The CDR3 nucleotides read TGTGCCAGTAGTATGGGGGGCAGTGTGAACTATGGCTGCACCTTC.

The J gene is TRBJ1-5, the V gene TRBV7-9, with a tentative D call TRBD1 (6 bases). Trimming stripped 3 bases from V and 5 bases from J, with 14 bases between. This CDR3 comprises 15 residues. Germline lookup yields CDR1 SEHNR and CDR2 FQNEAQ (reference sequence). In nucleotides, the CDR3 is TGTGCCAGCAGCTTGGGGCGCGGGGGCCATCAGCCCCAGCATTTT. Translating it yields CASSLGRGGHQPQHF.

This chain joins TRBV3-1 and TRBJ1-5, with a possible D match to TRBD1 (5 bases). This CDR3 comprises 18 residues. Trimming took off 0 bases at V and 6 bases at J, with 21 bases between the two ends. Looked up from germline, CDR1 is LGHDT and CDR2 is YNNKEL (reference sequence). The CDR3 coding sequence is TGTGCCAGCAGCCAAGAGGGCAAAACTTTGGGACGGGGTCAGCCCCAGCATTTT. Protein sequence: CASSQEGKTLGRGQPQHF.

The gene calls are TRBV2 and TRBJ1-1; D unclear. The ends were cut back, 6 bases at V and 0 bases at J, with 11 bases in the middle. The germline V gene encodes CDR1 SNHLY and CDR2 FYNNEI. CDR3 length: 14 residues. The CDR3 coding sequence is TGTGCCAGCAGACGGAGAGACCTGAACACTGAAGCTTTCTTT. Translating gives CASRRRDLNTEAFF.

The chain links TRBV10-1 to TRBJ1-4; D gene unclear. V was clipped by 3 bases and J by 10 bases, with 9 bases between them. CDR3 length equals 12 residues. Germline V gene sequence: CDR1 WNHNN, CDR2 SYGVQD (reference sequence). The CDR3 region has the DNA TGCGCCAGCAGTGAAAACAGTGGAAAACTGTTTTTT. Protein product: CASSENSGKLFF.

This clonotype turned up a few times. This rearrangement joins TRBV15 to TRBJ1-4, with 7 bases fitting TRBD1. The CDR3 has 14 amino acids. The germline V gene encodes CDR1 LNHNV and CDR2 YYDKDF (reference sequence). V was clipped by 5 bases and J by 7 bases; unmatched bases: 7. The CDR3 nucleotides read TGTGCCACCAGCGGGACAGAAACGGGTGAAAAACTGTTTTTT. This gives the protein CATSGTETGEKLFF.

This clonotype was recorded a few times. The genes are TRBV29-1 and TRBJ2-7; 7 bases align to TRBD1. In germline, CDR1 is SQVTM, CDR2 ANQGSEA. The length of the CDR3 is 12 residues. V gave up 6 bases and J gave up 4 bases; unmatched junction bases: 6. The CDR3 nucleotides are TGCAGCGTCCGACAGGGAATTTACGAGCAGTACTTC. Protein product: CSVRQGIYEQYF.

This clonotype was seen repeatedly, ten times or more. CDR3 in DNA: TGTGCCAGCAGCTTGAGGAGAGGCTATGGCTACACCTTC. Amino acids: CASSLRRGYGYTF. The chain employs TRBV5-8 and TRBJ1-2, with D unclear. The germline CDR1 and CDR2 sequences are SGHTS and YDEGEE. CDR3 size: 13 residues. V gave up 1 base and J gave up 4 bases, with 8 bases separating them. Filled out from reference TRBV5-8 and TRBJ1-2, the complete variable domain reads EAGVTQSPTHLIKTRGQQATLRCSPISGHTSVYWYQQALGLGLQFLLWYDEGEERNRGNFPPRFSGRQFPNYSSELNVNALELEDSALYLCASSLRRGYGYTFGSGTRLTVV.